This is a list of T cell receptor beta chains from one sample in a study of T cell responses to AZD1222 COVID-19 vaccine. Clones were sequenced by immunoSEQ multiplex PCR, and TCRdb holds only the in-frame ones, with some missing. The sample gives roughly 120,000 clones, roughly 91% of which show up once; about 4.5% is in the top ten. The sequencing here drew on peripheral blood, taken on day 0 of AZD1222 vaccination. The receptors derive from an adult in good health. CDR3s include the opening cysteine and the closing phenylalanine or tryptophan. A D gene is named only where the DNA matches it firmly. Clone size is stated in some rows and not others, as once, few, many or a class when expanded.

d_call: TRBD2
clone_size: once
v_call: TRBV5-4
j_call: TRBJ2-7
cdr3_nt: TGTGCCAGCAGCGTAGCGGGGGGGGCTGACGAGCAGTACTTC
cdr3_aa: CASSVAGGADEQYF

d_call: NA
clone_size: NA
v_call: TRBV7-8
j_call: TRBJ1-3
cdr3_nt: TGTGCCAGCAGCCGTAGGGAAGGGCGGAACTCTGGAAACACCATATATTTT
cdr3_aa: CASSRREGRNSGNTIYF

d_call: TRBD1
clone_size: NA
v_call: TRBV10-3
j_call: TRBJ2-3
cdr3_nt: TGTGCCATCAGTACCGGGACAGGGAAGGAGACAGATACGCAGTATTTT
cdr3_aa: CAISTGTGKETDTQYF

d_call: TRBD2
clone_size: once
v_call: TRBV6-5
j_call: TRBJ2-1
cdr3_nt: TGTGCCACTTACCTCGGACTAGCGGGAGACAATGAGCAGTTCTTC
cdr3_aa: CATYLGLAGDNEQFF

d_call: TRBD1
clone_size: NA
v_call: TRBV7-9
j_call: TRBJ1-5
cdr3_nt: TGTGCCAGCAGTTCGGGCGACAGGGGGCCGAATCAGCCCCAGCATTTT
cdr3_aa: CASSSGDRGPNQPQHF

d_call: NA
clone_size: NA
v_call: TRBV2
j_call: TRBJ1-5
cdr3_nt: TGTGCCAGCAAAAACGAGGCGACTAGCAATCAGCCCCAGCATTTT
cdr3_aa: CASKNEATSNQPQHF

d_call: NA
clone_size: few
v_call: TRBV5-1
j_call: TRBJ2-2
cdr3_nt: TGCGCCAGTACCACAGACGTCACCGGGGAGCTGTTTTTT
cdr3_aa: CASTTDVTGELFF

d_call: TRBD1
clone_size: NA
v_call: TRBV3-1/TRBV3-2
j_call: TRBJ1-4
cdr3_nt: TGTGCCAGCAGCGGTCAGGGGGCCTGGTTAGAAAAACTGTTTTTT
cdr3_aa: CASSGQGAWLEKLFF

d_call: NA
clone_size: NA
v_call: TRBV7-9
j_call: TRBJ1-2
cdr3_nt: TGTGCCAGCAGCTTAGCGCAGGGTGGTGACTATGGCTACACCTTC
cdr3_aa: CASSLAQGGDYGYTF

d_call: NA
clone_size: NA
v_call: TRBV18
j_call: TRBJ1-1
cdr3_nt: TGTGCCAGCTCACCATCGATCGGGAACACTGAAGCTTTCTTT
cdr3_aa: CASSPSIGNTEAFF

d_call: TRBD2
clone_size: NA
v_call: TRBV4-1
j_call: TRBJ2-1
cdr3_nt: TGCGCCAGCAGCCGCCTGGGACTAGCGGGAGGGCCCTCCTACAATGAGCAGTTCTTC
cdr3_aa: CASSRLGLAGGPSYNEQFF

d_call: NA
clone_size: NA
v_call: TRBV25-1
j_call: TRBJ1-5
cdr3_nt: TGTGCCAGCAGCGAATACACAGCAAATCAGCCCCAGCATTTT
cdr3_aa: CASSEYTANQPQHF

d_call: NA
clone_size: NA
v_call: TRBV6-1
j_call: TRBJ2-1
cdr3_nt: TGTGCCAGCAGTGAAGGGAGCGGGCCTCACTACAATGAGCAGTTCTTC
cdr3_aa: CASSEGSGPHYNEQFF

d_call: TRBD1
clone_size: once
v_call: TRBV2
j_call: TRBJ1-1
cdr3_nt: TGTGCCAGCATTTTGACAGGGTCTACCACTGAAGCTTTCTTT
cdr3_aa: CASILTGSTTEAFF

d_call: TRBD1
clone_size: few
v_call: TRBV5-1
j_call: TRBJ1-4
cdr3_nt: TGCGCCAGCAGCTTTACAGGGGGCCAGCATGAAAAACTGTTTTTT
cdr3_aa: CASSFTGGQHEKLFF

d_call: TRBD2
clone_size: NA
v_call: TRBV5-1
j_call: TRBJ2-1
cdr3_nt: TGCGCCAGTGAGGGAGGGCCGAGTGAGCAGTTCTTC
cdr3_aa: CASEGGPSEQFF

d_call: TRBD1
clone_size: NA
v_call: TRBV5-1
j_call: TRBJ1-6
cdr3_nt: TGCGCCAGCAGCTTGAGACAGGGGGGATTGTATAATTCACCCCTCCACTTT
cdr3_aa: CASSLRQGGLYNSPLHF

d_call: TRBD1
clone_size: NA
v_call: TRBV2
j_call: TRBJ1-5
cdr3_nt: TGTGCCAGCAATCGGGACAGGGGTTGGAGCAATCAGCCCCAGCATTTT
cdr3_aa: CASNRDRGWSNQPQHF

d_call: TRBD2
clone_size: NA
v_call: TRBV5-6
j_call: TRBJ2-1
cdr3_nt: TGTGCCAGCACACGGGAGCGGGGGGGCGACTACAATGAGCAGTTCTTC
cdr3_aa: CASTRERGGDYNEQFF

d_call: NA
clone_size: NA
v_call: TRBV5-1
j_call: TRBJ2-3
cdr3_nt: TGCGCCAGCAGCTTGGGACTAGGAAGCGATACGCAGTATTTT
cdr3_aa: CASSLGLGSDTQYF

d_call: TRBD1
clone_size: NA
v_call: TRBV29-1
j_call: TRBJ1-1
cdr3_nt: TGCAGCGTTGAAGGGGACAGGGGCACTGAAGCTTTCTTT
cdr3_aa: CSVEGDRGTEAFF

d_call: NA
clone_size: NA
v_call: TRBV7-8
j_call: TRBJ1-5
cdr3_nt: TGTGCCAGCAGCTTAACAGGGAAGAATCAGCCCCAGCATTTT
cdr3_aa: CASSLTGKNQPQHF

d_call: TRBD1
clone_size: NA
v_call: TRBV29-1
j_call: TRBJ2-7
cdr3_nt: TGCAGCGTGGACGGGACAGGTGACTCCTACGAGCAGTACTTC
cdr3_aa: CSVDGTGDSYEQYF

d_call: TRBD1
clone_size: NA
v_call: TRBV19
j_call: TRBJ2-2
cdr3_nt: TGTGCCAGTAGTAGACAGGGGCGAAACACCGGGGAGCTGTTTTTT
cdr3_aa: CASSRQGRNTGELFF

d_call: NA
clone_size: NA
v_call: TRBV5-5
j_call: TRBJ1-2
cdr3_nt: TGTGCCAGCAGCTTGGCCGGGAGGGGCGAATATGGCTACACCTTC
cdr3_aa: CASSLAGRGEYGYTF

d_call: NA
clone_size: NA
v_call: TRBV5-8
j_call: TRBJ2-7
cdr3_nt: TGTGCCAGCAGCTTACGGGTCTACGAGCAGTACTTC
cdr3_aa: CASSLRVYEQYF

d_call: NA
clone_size: NA
v_call: TRBV7-2
j_call: TRBJ2-7
cdr3_nt: TGTGCCAGCAAGGACCCTGTTCTCTACGAGCAGTACTTC
cdr3_aa: CASKDPVLYEQYF

d_call: TRBD1
clone_size: NA
v_call: TRBV7-9
j_call: TRBJ1-6
cdr3_nt: TGTGCCAGCAGTTCCGGGACAGGGGTTCCACCCCTCCACTTT
cdr3_aa: CASSSGTGVPPLHF

d_call: NA
clone_size: once
v_call: TRBV11-1
j_call: TRBJ1-4
cdr3_nt: TGTGCCAGCAGCCCCCGGGACGGTAATGAAAAACTGTTTTTT
cdr3_aa: CASSPRDGNEKLFF

d_call: TRBD1
clone_size: NA
v_call: TRBV25-1
j_call: TRBJ1-1
cdr3_nt: TGTGCCAGCAGACAGGGGCGGGGCACTGAAGCTTTCTTT
cdr3_aa: CASRQGRGTEAFF

d_call: NA
clone_size: NA
v_call: TRBV4-1
j_call: TRBJ1-2
cdr3_nt: TGCGCCAGCAGCCAAGATCGGGTGGCAGATGCGGGACATGGCTACACCTTC
cdr3_aa: CASSQDRVADAGHGYTF

d_call: TRBD2
clone_size: NA
v_call: TRBV18
j_call: TRBJ2-1
cdr3_nt: TGTGCCAGCTCACCACGGACTAGGAGCTCCTACAATGAGCAGTTCTTC
cdr3_aa: CASSPRTRSSYNEQFF

d_call: TRBD2
clone_size: once
v_call: TRBV11-3
j_call: TRBJ2-1
cdr3_nt: TGTGCCAGCAGCCCGCGGTTGGGACTAGCGGGAGAGGGTGAGCAGTTCTTC
cdr3_aa: CASSPRLGLAGEGEQFF

d_call: NA
clone_size: NA
v_call: TRBV2
j_call: TRBJ1-6
cdr3_nt: TGTGCCAGCAGTGACCTGTTTAATTCACCCCTCCACTTT
cdr3_aa: CASSDLFNSPLHF

d_call: NA
clone_size: NA
v_call: TRBV5-4
j_call: TRBJ2-7
cdr3_nt: TGTGCCAGCAGCTTTGGTGGACAGCTAGCTTACGAGCAGTACTTC
cdr3_aa: CASSFGGQLAYEQYF

d_call: NA
clone_size: NA
v_call: TRBV29-1
j_call: TRBJ2-5
cdr3_nt: TGCACCGCTTTTGCGGGGGCTCAAGAGACCCAGTACTTC
cdr3_aa: CTAFAGAQETQYF

d_call: NA
clone_size: NA
v_call: TRBV5-1
j_call: TRBJ2-2
cdr3_nt: TGCGCCAGCAGCTTGGCCGGCACCGGGGAGCTGTTTTTT
cdr3_aa: CASSLAGTGELFF

d_call: NA
clone_size: NA
v_call: TRBV4-1
j_call: TRBJ2-7
cdr3_nt: TGCGCCAGCAGCCAAGATAAGGGTTACGAGCAGTACTTC
cdr3_aa: CASSQDKGYEQYF

d_call: NA
clone_size: NA
v_call: TRBV18
j_call: TRBJ2-5
cdr3_nt: TGTGCCAGCTTGCAGGGGAACCAAGAGACCCAGTACTTC
cdr3_aa: CASLQGNQETQYF

d_call: NA
clone_size: NA
v_call: TRBV3-1/TRBV3-2
j_call: TRBJ2-7
cdr3_nt: TGTGCCAGCAGCCAAACCCCTGGGGGACACTACGAGCAGTACTTC
cdr3_aa: CASSQTPGGHYEQYF

d_call: TRBD1
clone_size: NA
v_call: TRBV13
j_call: TRBJ2-7
cdr3_nt: TGTGCCAGCAGCTTAGTCGGCCCAGGGGGCGCGTCTTACGAGCAGTACTTC
cdr3_aa: CASSLVGPGGASYEQYF

d_call: NA
clone_size: NA
v_call: TRBV9
j_call: TRBJ2-7
cdr3_nt: TGTGCCAGCAGCGTAGTGGGACACCCTTCGGACGAGCAGTACTTC
cdr3_aa: CASSVVGHPSDEQYF

d_call: NA
clone_size: NA
v_call: TRBV18
j_call: TRBJ2-3
cdr3_nt: TGTGCCAGCTTCGGGGGCACAGATACGCAGTATTTT
cdr3_aa: CASFGGTDTQYF

d_call: TRBD1
clone_size: NA
v_call: TRBV5-1
j_call: TRBJ2-3
cdr3_nt: TGCGCCAGCAGCCACCCGGGACAGGGGGCAGATACGCAGTATTTT
cdr3_aa: CASSHPGQGADTQYF

d_call: NA
clone_size: NA
v_call: TRBV6-5
j_call: TRBJ2-5
cdr3_nt: TGTGCCAGCACCCTATGGACAGTCTCCCAAGAGACCCAGTACTTC
cdr3_aa: CASTLWTVSQETQYF

d_call: TRBD2
clone_size: NA
v_call: TRBV6-5
j_call: TRBJ2-1
cdr3_nt: TGTGCCAGCCGGGCGGGGGGGAGCTCCTACAATGAGCAGTTCTTC
cdr3_aa: CASRAGGSSYNEQFF